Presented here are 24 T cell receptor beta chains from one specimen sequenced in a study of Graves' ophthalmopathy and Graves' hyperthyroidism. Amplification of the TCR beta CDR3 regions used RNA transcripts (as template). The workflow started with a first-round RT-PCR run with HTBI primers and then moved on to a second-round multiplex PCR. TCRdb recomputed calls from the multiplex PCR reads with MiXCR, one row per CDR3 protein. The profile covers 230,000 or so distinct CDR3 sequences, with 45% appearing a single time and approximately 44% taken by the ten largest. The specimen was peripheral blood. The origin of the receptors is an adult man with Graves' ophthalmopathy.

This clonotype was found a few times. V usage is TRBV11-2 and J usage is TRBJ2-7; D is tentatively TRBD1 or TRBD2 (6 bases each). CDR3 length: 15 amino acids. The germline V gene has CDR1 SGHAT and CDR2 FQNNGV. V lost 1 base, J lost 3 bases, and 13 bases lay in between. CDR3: CASSLGRGRIYEQYF. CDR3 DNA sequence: TGTGCCAGCAGCTTAGGCCGGGGGCGAATCTACGAGCAGTACTTC.

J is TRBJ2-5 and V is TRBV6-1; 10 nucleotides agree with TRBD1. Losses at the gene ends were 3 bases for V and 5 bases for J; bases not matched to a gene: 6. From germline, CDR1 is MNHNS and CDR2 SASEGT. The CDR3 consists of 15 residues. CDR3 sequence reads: CASSDRTGGTETQYF. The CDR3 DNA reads TGTGCCAGCAGTGATAGGACAGGGGGAACGGAGACCCAGTACTTC.

CDR3 region: CAIQGPAYEQYF. CDR3 coding DNA: TGTGCCATCCAGGGGCCCGCCTACGAGCAGTACTTC. This chain joins TRBV10-3 and TRBJ2-7; a possible D gene is TRBD1 (6 bases). Germline V gives CDR1 ENHRY, CDR2 SYGVKD. V gave up 8 bases and J gave up 2 bases, with 10 bases separating them. This CDR3 has 12 amino acids.

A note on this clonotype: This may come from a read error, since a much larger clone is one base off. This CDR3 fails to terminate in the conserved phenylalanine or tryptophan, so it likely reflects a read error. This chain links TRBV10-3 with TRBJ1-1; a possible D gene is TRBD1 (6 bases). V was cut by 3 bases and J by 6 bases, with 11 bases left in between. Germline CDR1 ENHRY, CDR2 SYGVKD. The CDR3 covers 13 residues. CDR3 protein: CAISDPTGAEAFL. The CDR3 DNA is TGTGCCATCAGTGACCCGACAGGAGCTGAAGCTTTCCTT.

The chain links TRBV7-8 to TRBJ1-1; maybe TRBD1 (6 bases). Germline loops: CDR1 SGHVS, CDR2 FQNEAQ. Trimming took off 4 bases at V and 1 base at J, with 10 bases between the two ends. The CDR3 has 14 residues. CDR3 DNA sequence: TGTGCCAGCAGCTATACCAGGGGGAACACTGAAGCTTTCTTT. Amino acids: CASSYTRGNTEAFF.

CDR3 sequence reads: CASSVRDINYEQYF. DNA of the CDR3: TGTGCCAGCAGCGTCCGGGACATTAACTACGAGCAGTACTTC. The J gene is TRBJ2-7, the V gene TRBV9, with D perhaps matching TRBD1 (6 bases). The CDR3 spans 14 residues. Trimming removed 2 bases from V and 3 bases from J, with 12 bases in between. Germline V gene lookup returns CDR1 SGDLS and CDR2 YYNGEE.

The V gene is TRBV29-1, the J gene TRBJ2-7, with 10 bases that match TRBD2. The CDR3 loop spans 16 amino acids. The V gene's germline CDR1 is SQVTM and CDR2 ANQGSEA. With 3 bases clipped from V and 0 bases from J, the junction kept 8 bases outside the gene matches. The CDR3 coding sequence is TGCAGCGTTGAGGTCCCTAGCGGGGGCCTCTCCTACGAGCAGTACTTC. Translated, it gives CSVEVPSGGLSYEQYF.

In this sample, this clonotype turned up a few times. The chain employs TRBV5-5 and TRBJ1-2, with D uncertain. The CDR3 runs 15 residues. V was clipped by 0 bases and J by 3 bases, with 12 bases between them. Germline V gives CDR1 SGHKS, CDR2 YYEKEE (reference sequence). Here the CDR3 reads CASSLGPYRDYGYTF. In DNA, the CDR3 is TGTGCCAGCAGCTTGGGTCCATACCGGGACTATGGCTACACCTTC. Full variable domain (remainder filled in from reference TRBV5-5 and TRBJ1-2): DAGVTQSPTHLIKTRGQQVTLRCSPISGHKSVSWYQQVLGQGPQFIFQYYEKEERGRGNFPDRFSARQFPNYSSELNVNALLLGDSALYLCASSLGPYRDYGYTFGSGTRLTVV.

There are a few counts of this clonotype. The CDR3 reads CASSQPGTGAGYTF. The DNA for the CDR3 is TGCGCCAGCAGCCAACCCGGGACAGGGGCCGGCTACACCTTC. The chain recombines TRBV4-1 with TRBJ1-2; TRBD1 agrees at 10 bases. V shed 2 bases, J shed 8 bases, and the junction held 5 bases outside the gene matches. The CDR3 consists of 14 residues. From germline, CDR1 is MGHRA and CDR2 YSYEKL.

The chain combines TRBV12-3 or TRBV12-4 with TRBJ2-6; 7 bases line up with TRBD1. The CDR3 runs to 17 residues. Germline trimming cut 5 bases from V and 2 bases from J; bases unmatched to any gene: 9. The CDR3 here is CASSLRQGTAGANVLTF. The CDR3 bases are TGTGCCAGCAGTCTCCGACAAGGGACAGCTGGGGCCAACGTCCTGACTTTC.

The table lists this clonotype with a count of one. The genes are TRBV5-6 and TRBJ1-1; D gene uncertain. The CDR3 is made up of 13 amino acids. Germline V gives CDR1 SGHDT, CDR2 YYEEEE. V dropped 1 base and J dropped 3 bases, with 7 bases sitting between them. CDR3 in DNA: TGTGCCAGCAGCTTGAGTTTGTACACTGAAGCTTTCTTT. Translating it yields CASSLSLYTEAFF.

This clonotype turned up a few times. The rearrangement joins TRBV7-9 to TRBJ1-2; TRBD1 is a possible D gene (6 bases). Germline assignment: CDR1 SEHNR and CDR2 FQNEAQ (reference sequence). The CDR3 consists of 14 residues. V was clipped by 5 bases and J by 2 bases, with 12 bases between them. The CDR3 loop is CASSVQRGNYGYTF. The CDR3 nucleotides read TGTGCCAGCAGCGTGCAAAGGGGGAACTATGGCTACACCTTC. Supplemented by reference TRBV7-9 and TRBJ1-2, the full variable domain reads DTGVSQNPRHKITKRGQNVTFRCDPISEHNRLYWYRQTLGQGPEFLTYFQNEAQLEKSRLLSDRFSAERPKGSFSTLEIQRTEQGDSAMYLCASSVQRGNYGYTFGSGTRLTVV.

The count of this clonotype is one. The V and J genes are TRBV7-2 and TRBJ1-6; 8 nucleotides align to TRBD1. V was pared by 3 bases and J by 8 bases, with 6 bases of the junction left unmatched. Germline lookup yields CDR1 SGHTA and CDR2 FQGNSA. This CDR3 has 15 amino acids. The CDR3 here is CASSLGTGPYSPLHF. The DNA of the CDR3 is TGTGCCAGCAGCTTGGGGACAGGACCATATTCACCCCTCCACTTT.

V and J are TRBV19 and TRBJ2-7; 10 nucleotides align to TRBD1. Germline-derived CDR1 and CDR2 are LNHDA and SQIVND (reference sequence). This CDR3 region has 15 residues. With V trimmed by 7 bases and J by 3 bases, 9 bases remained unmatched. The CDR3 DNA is TGTGCCAGTAATCCTTCCGGGACAGGGGTCTACGAGCAGTACTTC. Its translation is CASNPSGTGVYEQYF.

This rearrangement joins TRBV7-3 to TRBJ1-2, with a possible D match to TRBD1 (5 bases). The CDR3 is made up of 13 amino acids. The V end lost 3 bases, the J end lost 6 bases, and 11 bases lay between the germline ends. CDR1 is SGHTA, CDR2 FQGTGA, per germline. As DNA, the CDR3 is TGTGCCAGCAGCTTCCGGCAGGGCCATGGCTACACCTTC. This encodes CASSFRQGHGYTF.

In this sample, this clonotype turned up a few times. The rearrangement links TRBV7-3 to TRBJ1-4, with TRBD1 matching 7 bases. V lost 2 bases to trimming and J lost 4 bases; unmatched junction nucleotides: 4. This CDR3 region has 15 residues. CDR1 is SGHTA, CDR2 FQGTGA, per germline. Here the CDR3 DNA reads TGTGCCAGCAGCTTAGGGGGGACAGTTAATGAAAAACTGTTTTTT. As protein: CASSLGGTVNEKLFF.

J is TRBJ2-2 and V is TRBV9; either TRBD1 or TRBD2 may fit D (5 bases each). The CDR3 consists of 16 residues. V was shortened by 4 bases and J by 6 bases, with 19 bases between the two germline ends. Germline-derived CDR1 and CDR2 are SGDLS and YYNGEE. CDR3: CASSPTVGTRAGELFF. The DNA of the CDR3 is TGTGCCAGCAGCCCCACTGTAGGGACGCGGGCCGGGGAGCTGTTTTTT.

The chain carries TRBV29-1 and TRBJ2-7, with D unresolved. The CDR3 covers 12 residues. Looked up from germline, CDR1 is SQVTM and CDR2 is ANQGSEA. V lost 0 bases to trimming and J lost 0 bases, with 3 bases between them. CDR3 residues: CSVEEGSYEQYF. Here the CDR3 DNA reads TGCAGCGTTGAAGAGGGCTCCTACGAGCAGTACTTC.

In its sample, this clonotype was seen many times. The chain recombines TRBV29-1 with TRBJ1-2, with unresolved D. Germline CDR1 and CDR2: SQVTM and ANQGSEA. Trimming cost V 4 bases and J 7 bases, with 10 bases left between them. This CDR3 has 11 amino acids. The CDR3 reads CSVGWIGGYTF. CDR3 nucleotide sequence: TGCAGCGTTGGGTGGATAGGTGGCTACACCTTC.

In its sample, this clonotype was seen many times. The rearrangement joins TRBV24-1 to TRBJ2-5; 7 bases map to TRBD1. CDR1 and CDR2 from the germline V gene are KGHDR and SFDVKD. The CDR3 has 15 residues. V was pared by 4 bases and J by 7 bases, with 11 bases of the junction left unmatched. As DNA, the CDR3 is TGTGCCACCAGTGAAGAAGGGGGCAGGATATCGACCCAGTACTTC. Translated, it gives CATSEEGGRISTQYF.

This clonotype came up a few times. CDR3 residues: CASSEAYQETQYF. Written as DNA, the CDR3 is TGTGCCAGCAGTGAGGCGTACCAAGAGACCCAGTACTTC. The V call is TRBV2, the J call TRBJ2-5, with no clear D. This CDR3 comprises 13 residues. Trimming shortened V by 3 bases and J by 0 bases, and 5 bases separated the two germline ends. In germline, CDR1 is SNHLY, CDR2 FYNNEI.

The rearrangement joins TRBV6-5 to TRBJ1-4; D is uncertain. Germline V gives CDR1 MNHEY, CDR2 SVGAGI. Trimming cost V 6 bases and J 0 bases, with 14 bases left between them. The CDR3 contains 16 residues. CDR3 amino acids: CASRPTYSATNEKLFF. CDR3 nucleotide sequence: TGTGCCAGCAGACCTACGTACAGTGCAACTAATGAAAAACTGTTTTTT.

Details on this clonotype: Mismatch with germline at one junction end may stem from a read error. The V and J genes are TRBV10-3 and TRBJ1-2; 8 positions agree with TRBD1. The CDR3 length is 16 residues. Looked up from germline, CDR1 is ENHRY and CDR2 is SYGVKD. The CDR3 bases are TGTGCCAGCAGTTACGGCGGACAGGGCTATAACTATGGCTACACCTTC. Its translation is CASSYGGQGYNYGYTF.

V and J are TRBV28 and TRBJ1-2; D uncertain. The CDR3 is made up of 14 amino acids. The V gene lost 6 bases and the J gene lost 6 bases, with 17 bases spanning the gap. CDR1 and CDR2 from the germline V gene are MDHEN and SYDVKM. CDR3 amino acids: CASSLLPISNGYTF. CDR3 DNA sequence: TGTGCCAGCAGCCTTCTCCCAATTTCGAATGGCTACACCTTC.